These T cell receptor beta chains were read from a single sample in a study of OX40 agonist ivuxolimab in advanced cancers. Libraries were prepared by immunoSEQ multiplex PCR; TCRdb keeps only in-frame clonotypes and omits some of them. The sample contains 55,000 to 70,000 clones, around four fifths of which appear only once. The specimen was CD4+ or CD8+ T cells sorted from blood, collected in a trial of the OX40 agonist ivuxolimab. Receptors were obtained from an adult with an advanced solid tumor such as melanoma, head and neck, liver or kidney cancer. Each CDR3 is given with its conserved first and last residue. D genes are given only for firm matches. A row's size may be missing; if present it is once, few, many or a size class.

V gene	J gene	D gene	clone size	CDR3 DNA	CDR3 protein
TRBV27	TRBJ2-3	TRBD2	NA	TGTGCCAGCAGGGCCTCTGGCGGGAGGACAGATACGCAGTATTTT	CASRASGGRTDTQYF
TRBV7-9	TRBJ2-3	TRBD1	few	TGTGCCAGCAGCGGGGACAGGGATTTGGCAGATACGCAGTATTTT	CASSGDRDLADTQYF
TRBV27	TRBJ1-1	NA	few	TGTGCCAGCAGTACCGGGTGGAACACTGAAGCTTTCTTT	CASSTGWNTEAFF
TRBV6-6	TRBJ1-1	NA	few	TGTGCCAGCACCCTGGCCGGAGCGGACACTGAAGCTTTCTTT	CASTLAGADTEAFF
TRBV30	TRBJ1-2	TRBD1	NA	TGTGCCTGGAGGCCGGGACAGACGCACTATGGCTACACCTTC	CAWRPGQTHYGYTF
TRBV2	TRBJ1-1	NA	NA	TGTGCCAGCAAGATTAGTCCCATGAACACTGAAGCTTTCTTT	CASKISPMNTEAFF
TRBV28	TRBJ2-5	TRBD2	NA	TGTGCCAGCAGTTTAGGGAGGGGTCAGCAAGAGACCCAGTACTTC	CASSLGRGQQETQYF
TRBV19	TRBJ2-5	TRBD2	NA	TGTGCCAGTAGTACCCAACTAGCGGAGCGGCCGGGGACCCAGTACTTC	CASSTQLAERPGTQYF
TRBV5-6	TRBJ2-1	NA	NA	TGTGCCAGCAGCTTGGTCGGTGGTACGGTAATCGGGCCTTACAATGAGCAGTTCTTC	CASSLVGGTVIGPYNEQFF
TRBV4-3	TRBJ2-2	NA	once	TGCGCCAGCAGCCAAGAGTGGATAACCGGGGAGCTGTTTTTT	CASSQEWITGELFF
TRBV5-1	TRBJ2-7	NA	NA	TGCGCCAGCAGCCCCGGCGGTACCCCGGCCTACGAGCAGTACTTC	CASSPGGTPAYEQYF
TRBV18	TRBJ1-5	TRBD1	NA	TGTGCCAGCTCACCCCGGCTCGAAATGACAGGGGGCTATAGCAATCAGCCCCAGCATTTT	CASSPRLEMTGGYSNQPQHF
TRBV10-3	TRBJ1-2	TRBD1	NA	TGTGCCATCAGCCCACTTCAGGGGGCGCTCACCTTC	CAISPLQGALTF
TRBV29-1	TRBJ2-7	TRBD1	NA	TGCAGCGCGGGGACAGCCTACGAGCAGTACTTC	CSAGTAYEQYF
TRBV10-3	TRBJ1-2	TRBD1	NA	TGTGCCATCGGGGGTCGGGACAGATATCGAGGCTACACCTTC	CAIGGRDRYRGYTF
TRBV29-1	TRBJ2-5	NA	NA	TGCAGCGTCGCCGACGCCTTCGCAGAGACCCAGTACTTC	CSVADAFAETQYF
TRBV7-8	TRBJ2-5	NA	NA	TGTGCCAGCAGCGAAGGGCCTTTGCGGGAGACCCAGTACTTC	CASSEGPLRETQYF
TRBV29-1	TRBJ1-3	NA	NA	TGCAGCGTCGATAAAGGGAGCTCTGGAAACACCATATATTTT	CSVDKGSSGNTIYF
TRBV30	TRBJ2-7	TRBD2	few	TGTGCCTGGAGTAGGAGTAGCGGGAGAGACCTGTACTTC	CAWSRSSGRDLYF
TRBV2	TRBJ2-3	NA	NA	TGTGCCAGCAGTGAGGTGGGAAGGGGTACAGATACGCAGTATTTT	CASSEVGRGTDTQYF
TRBV7-8	TRBJ1-4	TRBD1	NA	TGTGCCAGCAGCTTAATGGAACCGGGACAGAGAGAAAAACTGTTTTTT	CASSLMEPGQREKLFF
TRBV5-1	TRBJ1-5	NA	NA	TGCGCCAGCAGCTTGGACATTTATCAGCCCCAGCATTTT	CASSLDIYQPQHF
TRBV5-4	TRBJ1-4	TRBD1	NA	TGTGCCAGCAGCGCGGACAGGTTAGGGCGCGAAAAACTGTTTTTT	CASSADRLGREKLFF
TRBV7-2	TRBJ2-1	TRBD2	once	TGTGCCAGCAGCGGCAGACTAGCGAGCTCCTACAATGAGCAGTTCTTC	CASSGRLASSYNEQFF
TRBV11-2	TRBJ1-2	NA	few	TGTGCCAGCAGCTTCGGACAGAACTATGGCTACACCTTC	CASSFGQNYGYTF
TRBV7-2	TRBJ2-7	NA	NA	TGTGCCAGCAGCCCCAGTGGCAGGGGTGCCTACGAGCAGTACTTC	CASSPSGRGAYEQYF
TRBV5-4	TRBJ1-1	NA	NA	TGTGCCAGCAGCTTGGTGGGTAAGGACACTGAAGCTTTCTTT	CASSLVGKDTEAFF
TRBV4-2	TRBJ1-1	NA	once	TGTGCCAGCAGCCAAGCGGCGGGCGTGAACACTGAAGCTTTCTTT	CASSQAAGVNTEAFF
TRBV30	TRBJ2-7	TRBD1	NA	TGTGCCTGGGACAGGGGCCACTCCTACGAGCAGTACTTC	CAWDRGHSYEQYF
TRBV27	TRBJ2-2	NA	NA	TGTGCCAGCAGCCGAAATAGGGACTCCTCCGGGGAGCTGTTTTTT	CASSRNRDSSGELFF
TRBV7-9	TRBJ2-5	TRBD2	NA	TGTGCCAGCAGAACCCTAGCGGGGGGGCGAGAGACCCAGTACTTC	CASRTLAGGRETQYF
TRBV19	TRBJ2-3	NA	few	TGTGCCAGTAGTCCCGGGAGACTGGCGGATACGCAGTATTTT	CASSPGRLADTQYF
TRBV4-3	TRBJ2-7	TRBD1	NA	TGCGCCAGCAGCCAGGATACCGGGACAGCTACCTACGAGCAGTACTTC	CASSQDTGTATYEQYF
TRBV11-2	TRBJ2-2	NA	NA	TGTGCCAGCAGTCGCCGGACTGGACTGAACACCGGGGAGCTGTTTTTT	CASSRRTGLNTGELFF
TRBV11-2	TRBJ2-1	NA	NA	TGTGCCAGCAGCCATCGGTTAGAGAACAATGAGCAGTTCTTC	CASSHRLENNEQFF
TRBV5-1	TRBJ2-7	TRBD2	NA	TGCGCCAGCAGCACGGGACTAGCGGAAACCTACGAGCAGTACTTC	CASSTGLAETYEQYF
TRBV12-5	TRBJ1-4	NA	NA	TGTGCTAGTGGTTTTGGAGGGGCAACTAATGAAAAACTGTTTTTT	CASGFGGATNEKLFF
TRBV5-4	TRBJ2-5	TRBD2	NA	TGTGCCAGCAGCCTAGATAGCGGGGGGCTAGAGACCCAGTACTTC	CASSLDSGGLETQYF
TRBV2	TRBJ1-1	NA	NA	TGTGCCAGCAAGGGGGGGCCCTACCCGGTGAGCACTGAAGCTTTCTTT	CASKGGPYPVSTEAFF
TRBV10-3	TRBJ1-1	NA	NA	TGTGCCATCAGTGATGGGCCTTATTACAACACTGAAGCTTTCTTT	CAISDGPYYNTEAFF
TRBV28	TRBJ2-4	TRBD1	NA	TGTGCCAGCAGTGCCCCTCCCGGACAGGGGGGAAACATTCAGTACTTC	CASSAPPGQGGNIQYF
TRBV9	TRBJ1-5	TRBD1	NA	TGTGCCAGCAGCGTACTCCAGACAGGGAAAGGTGGTGGCAATCAGCCCCAGCATTTT	CASSVLQTGKGGGNQPQHF